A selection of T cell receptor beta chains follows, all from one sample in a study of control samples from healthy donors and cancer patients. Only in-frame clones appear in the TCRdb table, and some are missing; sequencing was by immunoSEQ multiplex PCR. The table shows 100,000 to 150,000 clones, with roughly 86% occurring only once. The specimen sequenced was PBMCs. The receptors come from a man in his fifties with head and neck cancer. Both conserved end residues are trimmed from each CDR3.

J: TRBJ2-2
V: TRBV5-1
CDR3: ASSPKTGGTGELF

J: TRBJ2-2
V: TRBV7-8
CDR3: ASSLGTQNTGELF

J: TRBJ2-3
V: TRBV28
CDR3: ASRRQGRITDTQY

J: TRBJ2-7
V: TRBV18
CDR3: ASSPNSDEQY

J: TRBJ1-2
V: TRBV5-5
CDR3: ASSLWAGPNYGYT

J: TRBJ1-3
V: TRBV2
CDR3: ASSAQGARGNTIY

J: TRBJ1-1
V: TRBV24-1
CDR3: ATSDDDRRESF

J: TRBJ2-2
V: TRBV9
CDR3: ASSDTSGSAAGELF

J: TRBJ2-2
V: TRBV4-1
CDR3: ASSQARWDRGPRYTGELF

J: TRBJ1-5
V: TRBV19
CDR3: ASSWTGDQPQH

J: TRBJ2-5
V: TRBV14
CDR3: ASSQDWLAGGQGETQY

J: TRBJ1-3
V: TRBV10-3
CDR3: AISNTGGSGNTIY

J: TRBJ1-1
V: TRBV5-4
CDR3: ASSSDTNTEAF

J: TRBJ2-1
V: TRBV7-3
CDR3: ASSLGGQGRRDEQF

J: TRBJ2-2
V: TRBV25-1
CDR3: ASSPENTGELF

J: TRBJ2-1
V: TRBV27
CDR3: ASRSTSGRRHEQF

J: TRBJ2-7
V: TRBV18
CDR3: ASSPRDRALVDEQY

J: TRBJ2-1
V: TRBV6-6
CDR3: ASSMMVSEQF

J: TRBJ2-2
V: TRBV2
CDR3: ASSGDSLFTGELF

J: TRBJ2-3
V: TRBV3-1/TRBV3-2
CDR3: ASSQTSIGDTQY

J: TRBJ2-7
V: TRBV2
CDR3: ASKVSGPTRRY

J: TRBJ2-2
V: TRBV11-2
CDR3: ASSSSRAGELF

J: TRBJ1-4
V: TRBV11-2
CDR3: ASSEQGIEKLF

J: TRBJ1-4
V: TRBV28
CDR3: ASSLWSQPNEKLF

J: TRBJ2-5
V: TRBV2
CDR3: ARGPETQY

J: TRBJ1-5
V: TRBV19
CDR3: ASSRTTGARNQPQH

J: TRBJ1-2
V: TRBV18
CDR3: ASSDRESRGYT

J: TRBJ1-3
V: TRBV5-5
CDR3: ASSLRTVASGNTIY

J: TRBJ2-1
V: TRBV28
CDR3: ASSIIGGGGSFGYNEQF

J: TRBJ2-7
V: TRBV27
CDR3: ATGLAGESYEQY